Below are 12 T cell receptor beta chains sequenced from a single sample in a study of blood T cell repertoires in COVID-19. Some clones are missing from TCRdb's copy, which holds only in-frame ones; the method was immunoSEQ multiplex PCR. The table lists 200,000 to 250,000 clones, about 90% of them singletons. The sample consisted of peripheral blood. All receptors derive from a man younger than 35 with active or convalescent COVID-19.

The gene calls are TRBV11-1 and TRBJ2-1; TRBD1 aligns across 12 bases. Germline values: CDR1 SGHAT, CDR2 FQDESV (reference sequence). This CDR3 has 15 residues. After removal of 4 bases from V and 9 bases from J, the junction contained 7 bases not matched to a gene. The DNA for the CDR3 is TGTGCCAGCAGCTATTCCGGGACAGGGGGCAGTGAGCAGTTCTTC. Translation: CASSYSGTGGSEQFF.

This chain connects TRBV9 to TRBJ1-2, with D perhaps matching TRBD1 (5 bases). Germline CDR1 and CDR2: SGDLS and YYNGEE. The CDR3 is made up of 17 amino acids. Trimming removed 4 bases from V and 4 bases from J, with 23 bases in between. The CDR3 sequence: CASSSRGGDLDFYGYTF. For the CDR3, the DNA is TGTGCCAGCAGCTCCCGGGGGGGGGATCTGGACTTCTATGGCTACACCTTC.

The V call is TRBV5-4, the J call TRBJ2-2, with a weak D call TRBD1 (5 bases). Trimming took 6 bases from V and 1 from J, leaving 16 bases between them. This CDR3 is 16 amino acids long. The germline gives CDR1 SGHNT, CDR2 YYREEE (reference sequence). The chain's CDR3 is CASTPDTYRNTGELFF. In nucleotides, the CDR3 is TGTGCCAGCACCCCGGACACTTACCGGAACACCGGGGAGCTGTTTTTT.

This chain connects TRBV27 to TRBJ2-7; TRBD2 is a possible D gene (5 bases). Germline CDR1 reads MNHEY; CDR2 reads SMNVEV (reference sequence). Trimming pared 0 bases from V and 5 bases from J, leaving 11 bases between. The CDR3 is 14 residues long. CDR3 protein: CASSLSRGVHEQYF. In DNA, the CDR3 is TGTGCCAGCAGTTTATCCCGGGGTGTCCACGAGCAGTACTTC.

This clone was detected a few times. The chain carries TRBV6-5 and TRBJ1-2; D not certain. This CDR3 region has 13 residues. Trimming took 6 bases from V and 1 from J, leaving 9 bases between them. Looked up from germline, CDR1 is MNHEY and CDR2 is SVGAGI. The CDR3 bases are TGTGCCAGCAGAGACAAAATTAACTATGGCTACACCTTC. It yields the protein CASRDKINYGYTF.

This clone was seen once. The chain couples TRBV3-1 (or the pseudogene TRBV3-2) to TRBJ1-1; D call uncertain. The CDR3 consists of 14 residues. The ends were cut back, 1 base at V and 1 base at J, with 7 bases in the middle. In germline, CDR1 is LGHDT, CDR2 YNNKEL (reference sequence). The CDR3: CASSQAGRNTEAFF. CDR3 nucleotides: TGTGCCAGCAGCCAAGCGGGTAGGAACACTGAAGCTTTCTTT.

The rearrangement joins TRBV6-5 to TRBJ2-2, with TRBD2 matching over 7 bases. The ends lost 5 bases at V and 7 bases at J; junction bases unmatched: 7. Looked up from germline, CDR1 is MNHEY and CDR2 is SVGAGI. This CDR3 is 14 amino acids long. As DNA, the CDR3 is TGTGCCAGCAGTCACCCACTAGCGATCGGGGAGCTGTTTTTT. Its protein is CASSHPLAIGELFF.

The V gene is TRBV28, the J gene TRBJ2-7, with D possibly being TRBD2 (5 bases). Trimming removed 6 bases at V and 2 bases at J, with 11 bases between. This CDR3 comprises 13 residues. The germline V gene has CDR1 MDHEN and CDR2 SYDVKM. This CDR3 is CASSPPGTYEQYF. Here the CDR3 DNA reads TGTGCCAGCAGCCCCCCGGGAACCTACGAGCAGTACTTC. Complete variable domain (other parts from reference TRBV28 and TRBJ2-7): DVKVTQSSRYLVKRTGEKVFLECVQDMDHENMFWYRQDPGLGLRLIYFSYDVKMKEKGDIPEGYSVSREKKERFSLILESASTNQTSMYLCASSPPGTYEQYFGPGTRLTVT.

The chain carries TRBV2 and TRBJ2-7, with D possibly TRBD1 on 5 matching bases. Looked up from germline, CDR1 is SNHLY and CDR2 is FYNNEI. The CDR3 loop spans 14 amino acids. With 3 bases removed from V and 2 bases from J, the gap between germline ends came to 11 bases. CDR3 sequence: CASSEGRATYEQYF. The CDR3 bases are TGTGCCAGCAGTGAGGGCAGGGCGACCTACGAGCAGTACTTC.

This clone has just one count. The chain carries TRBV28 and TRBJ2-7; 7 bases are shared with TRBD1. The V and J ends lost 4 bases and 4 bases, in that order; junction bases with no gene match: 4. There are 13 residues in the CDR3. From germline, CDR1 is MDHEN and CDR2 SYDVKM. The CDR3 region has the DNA TGTGCCAGCAGTTGGACAGGCCTTTACGAGCAGTACTTC. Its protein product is CASSWTGLYEQYF. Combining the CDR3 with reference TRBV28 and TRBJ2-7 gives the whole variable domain DVKVTQSSRYLVKRTGEKVFLECVQDMDHENMFWYRQDPGLGLRLIYFSYDVKMKEKGDIPEGYSVSREKKERFSLILESASTNQTSMYLCASSWTGLYEQYFGPGTRLTVT.

For the CDR3, the DNA is TGTGCCAGCAGATCGTACCAAGAGACCCAGTACTTC. Translated: CASRSYQETQYF. The V and J genes are TRBV28 and TRBJ2-5; D unclear. V gave up 6 bases and J gave up 0 bases, with 5 bases separating them. In germline, CDR1 is MDHEN, CDR2 SYDVKM. The CDR3 is made up of 12 amino acids.

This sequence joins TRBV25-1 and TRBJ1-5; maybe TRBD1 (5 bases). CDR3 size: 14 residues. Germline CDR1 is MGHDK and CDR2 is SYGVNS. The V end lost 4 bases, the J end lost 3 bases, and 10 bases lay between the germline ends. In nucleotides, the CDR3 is TGTGCCAGCAGTGGCCCGACAGTCAATCAGCCCCAGCATTTT. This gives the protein CASSGPTVNQPQHF.